This record looks at one T cell receptor (beta chain) sequence and its context. This specimen comes from a study of cytomegalovirus exposure and HLA in healthy donors. Overall study: Out of fewer than 400 genotyped donors, about 80% belonged to the Caucasian-associated ancestry cluster.

The PCR used 60 Vbeta and 13 Jbeta primers. TCRdb's table, derived via immunoSEQ multiplex PCR, lists solely in-frame clones and lacks some. Of about 120,000 clones in the sample, about three fifths were seen once. CDR3 length: 14 amino acids. The germline gives CDR1 SGHAT, CDR2 FQNNGV. V was clipped by 5 bases and J by 9 bases; unmatched bases: 8. The chain carries TRBV11-2 and TRBJ1-5, with 9 bases identical to TRBD1. The TCR sequence derives from a woman between 35 and 50 years old in good health and CMV-seropositive. Sequencing used PBMCs. CDR3 in DNA: TGTGCCAGCAGCGAGGGGACAGGGCTGCGGCCCCAGCATTTT. It is translated as CASSEGTGLRPQHF.